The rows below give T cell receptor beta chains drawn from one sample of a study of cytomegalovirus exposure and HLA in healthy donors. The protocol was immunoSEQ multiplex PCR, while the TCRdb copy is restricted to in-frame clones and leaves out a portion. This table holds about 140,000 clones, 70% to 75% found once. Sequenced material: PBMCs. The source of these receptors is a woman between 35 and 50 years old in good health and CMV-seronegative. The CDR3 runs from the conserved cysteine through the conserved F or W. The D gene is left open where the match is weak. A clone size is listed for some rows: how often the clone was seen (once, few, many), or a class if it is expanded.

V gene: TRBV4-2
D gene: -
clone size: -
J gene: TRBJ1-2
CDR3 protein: CASSQDPGRDYGYTF
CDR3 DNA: TGTGCCAGCAGCCAAGACCCGGGGAGGGACTATGGCTACACCTTC

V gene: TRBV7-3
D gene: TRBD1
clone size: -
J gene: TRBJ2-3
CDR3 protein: CASSQGVTDTQYF
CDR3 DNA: TGTGCCAGCAGCCAGGGGGTAACAGATACGCAGTATTTT

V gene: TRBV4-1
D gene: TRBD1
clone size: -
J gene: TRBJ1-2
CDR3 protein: CASSQEGGQHYGYTF
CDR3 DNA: TGCGCCAGCAGCCAAGAGGGGGGACAGCACTATGGCTACACCTTC

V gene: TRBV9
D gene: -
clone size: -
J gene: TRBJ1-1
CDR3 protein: CASSVGGANTEAFF
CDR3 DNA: TGTGCCAGCAGCGTGGGTGGGGCTAACACTGAAGCTTTCTTT

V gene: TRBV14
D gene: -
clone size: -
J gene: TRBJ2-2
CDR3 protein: CASSPTPAIRGTGELFF
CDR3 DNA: TGTGCCAGCAGCCCCACACCCGCCATTCGCGGCACCGGGGAGCTGTTTTTT

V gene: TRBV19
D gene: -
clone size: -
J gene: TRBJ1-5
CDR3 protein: CASSIGYSNQPQHF
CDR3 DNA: TGTGCCAGTAGTATAGGCTATAGCAATCAGCCCCAGCATTTT

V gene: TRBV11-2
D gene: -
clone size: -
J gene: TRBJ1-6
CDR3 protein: CASSPDPGQLSPLHF
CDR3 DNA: TGTGCCAGCAGCCCGGATCCGGGACAACTTTCACCCCTCCACTTT

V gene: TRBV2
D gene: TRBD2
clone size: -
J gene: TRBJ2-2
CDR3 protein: CASRLAGTGELFF
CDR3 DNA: TGTGCCTCCCGGCTAGCGGGGACCGGGGAGCTGTTTTTT

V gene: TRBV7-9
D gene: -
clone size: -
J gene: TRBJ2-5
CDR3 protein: CASSLSPVETQYF
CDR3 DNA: TGTGCCAGCAGCTTATCTCCTGTAGAGACCCAGTACTTC

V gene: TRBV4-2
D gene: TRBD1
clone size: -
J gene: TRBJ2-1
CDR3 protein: CASAQRDRRPISYNEQFF
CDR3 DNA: TGTGCCAGCGCTCAGAGGGACAGGAGGCCAATCTCCTACAATGAGCAGTTCTTC

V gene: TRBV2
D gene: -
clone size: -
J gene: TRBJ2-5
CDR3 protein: CASSDRGRETQYF
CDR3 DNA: TGTGCCAGCAGTGATCGGGGTCGCGAGACCCAGTACTTC

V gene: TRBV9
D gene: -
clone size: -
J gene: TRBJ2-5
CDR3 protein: CASSVGEGGTRDQETQYF
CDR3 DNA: TGTGCCAGCAGCGTAGGAGAAGGCGGCACCCGAGATCAAGAGACCCAGTACTTC

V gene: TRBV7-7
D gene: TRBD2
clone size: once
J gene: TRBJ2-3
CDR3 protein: CASSLGLRGNTSTDTQYF
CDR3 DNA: TGTGCTAGCAGCTTAGGCCTGCGGGGGAATACTAGCACAGATACGCAGTATTTT

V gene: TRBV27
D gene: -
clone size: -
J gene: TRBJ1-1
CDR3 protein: CASSSRERDTEAFF
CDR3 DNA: TGTGCCAGCAGTTCACGAGAGAGGGACACTGAAGCTTTCTTT

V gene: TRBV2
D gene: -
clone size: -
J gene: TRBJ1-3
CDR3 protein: CASSARGLSSGNTIYF
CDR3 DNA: TGTGCCAGCAGTGCCCGGGGACTGAGCTCTGGAAACACCATATATTTT

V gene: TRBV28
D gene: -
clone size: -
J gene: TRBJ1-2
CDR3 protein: CASSSSGYGYTF
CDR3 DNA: TGTGCCAGCAGCTCCTCGGGGTATGGCTACACCTTC

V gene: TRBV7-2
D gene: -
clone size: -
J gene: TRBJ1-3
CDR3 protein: CASSFGVSGNTIYF
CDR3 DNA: TGTGCCAGCAGCTTCGGGGTATCTGGAAACACCATATATTTT

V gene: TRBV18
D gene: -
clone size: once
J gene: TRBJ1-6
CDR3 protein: CASSPRQTGSDSPLHF
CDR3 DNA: TGTGCCAGCTCACCACGACAGACAGGTTCCGATTCACCCCTCCACTTT

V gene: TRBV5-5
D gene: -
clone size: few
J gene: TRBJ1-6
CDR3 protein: CASSLSRRTDDNSPLHF
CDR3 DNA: TGTGCCAGCAGCTTGTCAAGGAGGACCGACGATAATTCACCCCTCCACTTT

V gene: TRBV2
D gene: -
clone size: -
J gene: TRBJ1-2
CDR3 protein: CASSDRGNGYTF
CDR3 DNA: TGTGCCAGCAGTGATAGAGGGAATGGCTACACCTTC

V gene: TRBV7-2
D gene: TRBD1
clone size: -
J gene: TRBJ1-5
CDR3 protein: CASSFQTGSNQPQHF
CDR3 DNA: TGTGCCAGCAGCTTTCAGACAGGGAGCAATCAGCCCCAGCATTTT

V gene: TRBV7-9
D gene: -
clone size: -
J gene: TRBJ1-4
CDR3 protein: CASSLALSRSDEKLFF
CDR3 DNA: TGTGCCAGCAGCTTAGCATTGTCAAGGAGCGATGAAAAACTGTTTTTT

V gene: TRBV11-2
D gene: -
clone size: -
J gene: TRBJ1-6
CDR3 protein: CASSVTGRPLHF
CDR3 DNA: TGTGCCAGCAGCGTTACAGGGCGACCCCTCCACTTT

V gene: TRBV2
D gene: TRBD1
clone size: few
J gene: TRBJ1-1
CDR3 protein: CASSGLGIAGGRAFF
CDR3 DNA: TGTGCCAGCAGCGGATTAGGCATTGCAGGGGGGCGAGCTTTCTTT

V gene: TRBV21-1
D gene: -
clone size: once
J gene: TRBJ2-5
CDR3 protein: CASSKASTGGLGVETQYF
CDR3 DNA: TGTGCCAGCAGCAAAGCTTCAACGGGGGGGCTGGGTGTAGAGACCCAGTACTTC

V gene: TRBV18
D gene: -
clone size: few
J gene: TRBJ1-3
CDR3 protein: CASSQGFSGNTIYF
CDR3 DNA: TGTGCCAGCTCACAGGGGTTCTCTGGAAACACCATATATTTT

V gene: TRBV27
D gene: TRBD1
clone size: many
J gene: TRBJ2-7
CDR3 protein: CASSPTGGNYEQYF
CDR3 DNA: TGTGCCAGCAGTCCGACAGGGGGAAACTACGAGCAGTACTTC

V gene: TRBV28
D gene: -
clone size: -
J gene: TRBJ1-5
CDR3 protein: CASTVGRAQPQHF
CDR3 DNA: TGTGCCAGCACGGTTGGGAGGGCTCAGCCCCAGCATTTT

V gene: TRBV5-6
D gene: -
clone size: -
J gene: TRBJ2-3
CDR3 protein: CASSLFNTDTQYF
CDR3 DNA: TGTGCCAGCAGCTTATTTAACACAGATACGCAGTATTTT

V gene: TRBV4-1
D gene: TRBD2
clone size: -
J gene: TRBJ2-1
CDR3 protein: CASSHSGGYNEQFF
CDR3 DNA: TGCGCCAGCAGCCATAGCGGGGGATACAATGAGCAGTTCTTC

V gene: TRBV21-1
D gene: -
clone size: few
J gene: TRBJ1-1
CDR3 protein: CASTSGEGLAEAFF
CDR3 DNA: TGTGCCAGCACCTCTGGGGAGGGGCTGGCTGAAGCTTTCTTT

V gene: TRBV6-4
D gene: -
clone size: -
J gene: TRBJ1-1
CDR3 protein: CASSDSTGTEAFF
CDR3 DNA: TGTGCCAGCAGTGACTCGACAGGCACTGAAGCTTTCTTT

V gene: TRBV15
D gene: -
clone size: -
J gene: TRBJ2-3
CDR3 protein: CATSARMGTDTQYF
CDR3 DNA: TGTGCCACCAGCGCCAGAATGGGCACAGATACGCAGTATTTT

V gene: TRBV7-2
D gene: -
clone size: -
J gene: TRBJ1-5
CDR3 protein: CASSSQGSQPQHF
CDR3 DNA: TGTGCCAGCAGCTCCCAGGGGTCGCAGCCCCAGCATTTT

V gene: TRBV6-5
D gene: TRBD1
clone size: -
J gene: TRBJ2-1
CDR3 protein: CASSSGTAHNEQFF
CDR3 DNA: TGTGCCAGCAGTTCCGGGACAGCCCATAATGAGCAGTTCTTC

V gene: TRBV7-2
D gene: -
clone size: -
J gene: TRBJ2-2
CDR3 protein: CASSRGETGELFF
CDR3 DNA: TGTGCCAGCAGCCGGGGTGAGACCGGGGAGCTGTTTTTT

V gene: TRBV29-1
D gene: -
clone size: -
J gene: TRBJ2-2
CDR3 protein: CSGITGPNTGELFF
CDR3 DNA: TGCAGCGGTATAACAGGGCCGAACACCGGGGAGCTGTTTTTT